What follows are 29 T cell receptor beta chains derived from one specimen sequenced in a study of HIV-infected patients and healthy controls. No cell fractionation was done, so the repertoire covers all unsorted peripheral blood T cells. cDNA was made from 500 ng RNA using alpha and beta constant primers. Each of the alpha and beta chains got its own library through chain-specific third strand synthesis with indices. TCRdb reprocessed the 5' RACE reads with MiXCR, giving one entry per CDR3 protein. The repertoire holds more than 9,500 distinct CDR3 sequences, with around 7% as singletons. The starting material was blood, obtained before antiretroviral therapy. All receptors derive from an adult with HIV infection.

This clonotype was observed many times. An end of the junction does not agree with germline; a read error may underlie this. The CDR3 protein is CASSSDRTRWGSF. CDR3 bases: TGTGCCAGCAGCTCCGACAGAACCAGGTGGGGCTCTTTT. The chain carries TRBV7-2 and TRBJ1-1, with D tentatively TRBD1 (5 bases). The CDR3 runs to 13 residues. Germline loops: CDR1 SGHTA, CDR2 FQGNSA.

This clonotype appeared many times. This CDR3 is CSASPLGRGGTDTQYF. The CDR3 DNA reads TGCAGTGCTAGCCCACTAGGGCGGGGGGGCACAGATACGCAGTATTTT. The chain carries TRBV20-1 and TRBJ2-3; 8 bases map to TRBD2. The CDR3 has 16 amino acids. V dropped 3 bases and J dropped 1; count of bases not matched to a gene: 9. Germline assignment: CDR1 DFQATT and CDR2 SNEGSKA (reference sequence).

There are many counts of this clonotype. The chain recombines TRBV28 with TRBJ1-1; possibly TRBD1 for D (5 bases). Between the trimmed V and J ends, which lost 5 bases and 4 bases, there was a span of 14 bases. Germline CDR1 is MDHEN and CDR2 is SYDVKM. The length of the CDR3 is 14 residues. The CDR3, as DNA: TGTGCCAGCAGTCCCCCCACGGGGGGCACTGAAGCTTTCTTT. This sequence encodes CASSPPTGGTEAFF.

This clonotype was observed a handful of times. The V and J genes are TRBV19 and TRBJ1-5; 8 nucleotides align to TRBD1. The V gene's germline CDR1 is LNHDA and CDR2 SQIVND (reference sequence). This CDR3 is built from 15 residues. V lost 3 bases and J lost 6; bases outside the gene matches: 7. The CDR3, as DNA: TGTGCCAGTAGTATCCCTGACAGGGGTGGTCAGCCCCAGCATTTT. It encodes CASSIPDRGGQPQHF.

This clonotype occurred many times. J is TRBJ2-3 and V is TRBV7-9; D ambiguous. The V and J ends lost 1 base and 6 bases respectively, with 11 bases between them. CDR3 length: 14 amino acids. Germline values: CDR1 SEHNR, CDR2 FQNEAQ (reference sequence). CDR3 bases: TGTGCCAGCAGCTTAGGTGGCTTATCGGATACGCAGTATTTT. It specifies CASSLGGLSDTQYF.

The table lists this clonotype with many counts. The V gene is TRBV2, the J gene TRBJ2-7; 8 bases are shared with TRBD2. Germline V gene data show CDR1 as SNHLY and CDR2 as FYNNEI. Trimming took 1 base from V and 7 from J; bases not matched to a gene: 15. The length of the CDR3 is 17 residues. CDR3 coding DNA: TGTGCCAGCAGTGAAGATGGTTGGCGGGGGGAGACGGGTGAGCAGTACTTC. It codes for CASSEDGWRGETGEQYF.

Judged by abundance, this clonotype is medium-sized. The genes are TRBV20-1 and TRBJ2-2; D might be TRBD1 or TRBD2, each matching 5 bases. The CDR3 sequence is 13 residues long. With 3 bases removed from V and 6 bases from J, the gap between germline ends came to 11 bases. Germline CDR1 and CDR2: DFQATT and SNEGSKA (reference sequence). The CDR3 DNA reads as TGCAGTGCTAGGGCGAGGGGAGCCGGGGAGCTGTTTTTT. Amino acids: CSARARGAGELFF.

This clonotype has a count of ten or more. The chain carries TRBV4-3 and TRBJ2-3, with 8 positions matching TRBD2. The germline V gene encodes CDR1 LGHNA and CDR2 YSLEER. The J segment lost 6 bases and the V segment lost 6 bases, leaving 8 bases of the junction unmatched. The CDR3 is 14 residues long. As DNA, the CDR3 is TGCGCCAGCAGTACCCTAGCGGGCGAGGATACGCAGTATTTT. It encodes CASSTLAGEDTQYF.

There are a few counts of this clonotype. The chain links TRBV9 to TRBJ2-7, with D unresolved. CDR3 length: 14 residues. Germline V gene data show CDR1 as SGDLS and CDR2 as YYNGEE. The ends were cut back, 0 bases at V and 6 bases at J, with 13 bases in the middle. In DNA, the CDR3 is TGTGCCAGCAGCGTAGAGGCAATACCGGGCGAGCAGTACTTC. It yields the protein CASSVEAIPGEQYF.

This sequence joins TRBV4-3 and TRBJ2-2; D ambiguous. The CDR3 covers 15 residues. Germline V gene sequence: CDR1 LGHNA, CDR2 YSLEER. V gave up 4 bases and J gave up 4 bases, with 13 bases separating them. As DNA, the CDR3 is TGCGCCAGCAGCCCTGCTCTACGACTCACCGGGGAGCTGTTTTTT. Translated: CASSPALRLTGELFF.

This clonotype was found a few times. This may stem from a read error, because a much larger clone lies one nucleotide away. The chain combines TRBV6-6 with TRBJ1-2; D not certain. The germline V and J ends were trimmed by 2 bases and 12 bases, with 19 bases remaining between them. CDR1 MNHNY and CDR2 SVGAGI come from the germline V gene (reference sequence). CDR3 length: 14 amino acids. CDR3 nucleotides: TGTGCCAGCAGTTACCCTGCGCAGGCCTCAGGCGACACCTTC. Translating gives CASSYPAQASGDTF.

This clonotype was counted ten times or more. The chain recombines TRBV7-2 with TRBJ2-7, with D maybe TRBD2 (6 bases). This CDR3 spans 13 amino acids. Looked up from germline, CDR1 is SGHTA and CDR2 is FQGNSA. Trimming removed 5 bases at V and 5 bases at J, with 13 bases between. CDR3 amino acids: CASSAGPRDEQYF. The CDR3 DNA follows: TGTGCCAGCAGCGCGGGGCCCAGGGACGAGCAGTACTTC.

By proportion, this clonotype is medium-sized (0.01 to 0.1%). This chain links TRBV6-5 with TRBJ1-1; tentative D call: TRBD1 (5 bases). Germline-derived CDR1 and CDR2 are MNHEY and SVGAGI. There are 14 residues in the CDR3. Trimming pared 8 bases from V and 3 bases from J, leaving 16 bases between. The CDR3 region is CASGLTEWDTEAFF. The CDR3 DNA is TGTGCCAGCGGGCTGACAGAATGGGACACTGAAGCTTTCTTT.

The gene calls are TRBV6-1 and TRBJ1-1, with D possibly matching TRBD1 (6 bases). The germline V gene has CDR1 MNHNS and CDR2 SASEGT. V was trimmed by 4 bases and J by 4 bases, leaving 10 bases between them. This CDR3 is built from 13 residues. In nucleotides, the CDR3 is TGTGCCAGCAGTGGGCAGGGGACCACTGAAGCTTTCTTT. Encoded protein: CASSGQGTTEAFF.

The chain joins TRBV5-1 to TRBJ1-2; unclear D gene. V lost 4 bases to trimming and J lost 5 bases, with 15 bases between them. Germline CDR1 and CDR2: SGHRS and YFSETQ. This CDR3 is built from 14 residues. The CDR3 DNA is TGCGCCAGCAGCGTGGACCAAACGGGGTATGGCTACACCTTC. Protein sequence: CASSVDQTGYGYTF.

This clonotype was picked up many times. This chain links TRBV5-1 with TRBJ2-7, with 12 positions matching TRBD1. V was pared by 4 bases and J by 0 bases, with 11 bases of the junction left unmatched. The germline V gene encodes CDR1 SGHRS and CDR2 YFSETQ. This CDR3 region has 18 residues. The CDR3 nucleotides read TGCGCCAGCAGCGCCCGGGACAGGGGGCCTAATAACTCCTACGAGCAGTACTTC. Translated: CASSARDRGPNNSYEQYF.

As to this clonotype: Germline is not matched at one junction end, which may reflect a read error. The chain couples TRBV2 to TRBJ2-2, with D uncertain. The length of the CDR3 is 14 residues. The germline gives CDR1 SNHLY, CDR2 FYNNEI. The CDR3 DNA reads TGTGCCAGCAGTGAATACTTGAACATCGGGGAGCTGTTTTTT. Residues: CASSEYLNIGELFF.

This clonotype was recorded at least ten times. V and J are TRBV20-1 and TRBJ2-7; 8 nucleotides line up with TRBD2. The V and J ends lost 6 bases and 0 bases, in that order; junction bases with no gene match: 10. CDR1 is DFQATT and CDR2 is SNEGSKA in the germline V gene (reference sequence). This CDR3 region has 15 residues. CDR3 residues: CSAGGGSQSSYEQYF. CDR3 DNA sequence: TGCAGTGCCGGGGGGGGCAGCCAGAGCTCCTACGAGCAGTACTTC.

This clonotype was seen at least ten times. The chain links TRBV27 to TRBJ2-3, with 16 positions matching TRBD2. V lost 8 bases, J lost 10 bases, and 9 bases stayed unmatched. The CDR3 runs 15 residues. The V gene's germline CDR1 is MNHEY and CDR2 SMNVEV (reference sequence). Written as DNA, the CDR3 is TGTGCCAGCCGCCCGGGGACTAGCGGGGGGGCTCCGCAGTATTTT. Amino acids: CASRPGTSGGAPQYF.

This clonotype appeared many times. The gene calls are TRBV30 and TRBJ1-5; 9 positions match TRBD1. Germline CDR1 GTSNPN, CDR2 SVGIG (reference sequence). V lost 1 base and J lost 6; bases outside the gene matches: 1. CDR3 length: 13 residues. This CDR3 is CAWSGQGVQPQHF. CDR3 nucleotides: TGTGCCTGGAGTGGACAGGGGGTTCAGCCCCAGCATTTT. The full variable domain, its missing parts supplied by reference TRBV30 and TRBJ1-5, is SQTIHQWPATLVQPVGSPLSLECTVEGTSNPNLYWYRQAAGRGLQLLFYSVGIGQISSEVPQNLSASRPQDRQFILSSKKLLLSDSGFYLCAWSGQGVQPQHFGDGTRLSIL.

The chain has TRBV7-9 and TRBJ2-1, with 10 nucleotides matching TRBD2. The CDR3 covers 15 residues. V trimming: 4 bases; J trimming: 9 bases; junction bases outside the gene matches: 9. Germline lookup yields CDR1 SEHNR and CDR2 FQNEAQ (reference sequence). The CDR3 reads CASSSPSGGRGEQFF. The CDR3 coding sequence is TGTGCCAGCAGCTCCCCTAGCGGGGGTAGGGGTGAGCAGTTCTTC.

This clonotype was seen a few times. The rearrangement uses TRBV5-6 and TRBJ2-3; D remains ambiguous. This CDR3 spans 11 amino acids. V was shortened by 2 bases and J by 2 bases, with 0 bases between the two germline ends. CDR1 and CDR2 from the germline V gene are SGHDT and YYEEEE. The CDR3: CASSFTDTQYF. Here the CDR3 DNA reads TGTGCCAGCAGCTTCACAGATACGCAGTATTTT.

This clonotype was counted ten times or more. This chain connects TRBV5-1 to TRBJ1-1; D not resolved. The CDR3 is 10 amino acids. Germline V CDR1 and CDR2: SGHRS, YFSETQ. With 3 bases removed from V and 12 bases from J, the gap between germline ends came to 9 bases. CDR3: CASSSPRPFF. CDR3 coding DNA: TGCGCCAGCAGCTCCCCCCGCCCTTTCTTT.

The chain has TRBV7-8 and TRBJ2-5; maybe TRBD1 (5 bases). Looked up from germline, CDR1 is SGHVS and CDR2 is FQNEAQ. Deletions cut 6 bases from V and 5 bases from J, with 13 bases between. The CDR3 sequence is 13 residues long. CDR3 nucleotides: TGTGCCAGCAGAGAAGGGGCGTCGGAGACCCAGTACTTC. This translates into CASREGASETQYF.

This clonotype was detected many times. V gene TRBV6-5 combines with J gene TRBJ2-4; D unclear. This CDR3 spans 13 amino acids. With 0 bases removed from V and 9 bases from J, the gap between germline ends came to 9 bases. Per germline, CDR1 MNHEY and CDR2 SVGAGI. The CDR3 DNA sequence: TGTGCCAGCAGTTACTCGGCTTCCGGCATTCAGTACTTC. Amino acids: CASSYSASGIQYF.

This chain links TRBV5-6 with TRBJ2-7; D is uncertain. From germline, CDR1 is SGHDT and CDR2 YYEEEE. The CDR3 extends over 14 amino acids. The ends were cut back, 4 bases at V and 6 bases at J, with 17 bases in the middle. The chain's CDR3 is CASSTGRAMGEQYF. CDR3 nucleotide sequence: TGTGCCAGCAGCACGGGTCGGGCAATGGGCGAGCAGTACTTC. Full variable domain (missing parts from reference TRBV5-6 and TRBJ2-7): DAGVTQSPTHLIKTRGQQVTLRCSPKSGHDTVSWYQQALGQGPQFIFQYYEEEERQRGNFPDRFSGHQFPNYSSELNVNALLLGDSALYLCASSTGRAMGEQYFGPGTRLTVT.

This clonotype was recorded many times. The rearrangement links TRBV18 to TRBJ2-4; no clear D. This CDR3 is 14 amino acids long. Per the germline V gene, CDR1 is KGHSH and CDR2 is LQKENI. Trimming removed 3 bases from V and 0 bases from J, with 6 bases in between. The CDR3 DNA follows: TGTGCCAGCTCACCCAGCTTAGCCAAAAACATTCAGTACTTC. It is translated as CASSPSLAKNIQYF.

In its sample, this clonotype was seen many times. The CDR3 DNA is TGCAGCGTTGAAGAGGGTTTTACAAACACTGAAGCTTTCTTT. It specifies CSVEEGFTNTEAFF. This chain links TRBV29-1 with TRBJ1-1; D unclear. CDR1 is SQVTM, CDR2 ANQGSEA, per germline. Deletions cut 0 bases from V and 2 bases from J, with 10 bases between. This CDR3 region has 14 residues.

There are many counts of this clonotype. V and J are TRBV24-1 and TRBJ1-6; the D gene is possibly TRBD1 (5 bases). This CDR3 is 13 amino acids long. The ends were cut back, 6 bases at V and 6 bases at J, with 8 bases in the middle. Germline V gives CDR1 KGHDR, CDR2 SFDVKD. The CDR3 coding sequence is TGTGCCACCAGTCGTGACAGTAATTCACCCCTCCACTTT. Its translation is CATSRDSNSPLHF.